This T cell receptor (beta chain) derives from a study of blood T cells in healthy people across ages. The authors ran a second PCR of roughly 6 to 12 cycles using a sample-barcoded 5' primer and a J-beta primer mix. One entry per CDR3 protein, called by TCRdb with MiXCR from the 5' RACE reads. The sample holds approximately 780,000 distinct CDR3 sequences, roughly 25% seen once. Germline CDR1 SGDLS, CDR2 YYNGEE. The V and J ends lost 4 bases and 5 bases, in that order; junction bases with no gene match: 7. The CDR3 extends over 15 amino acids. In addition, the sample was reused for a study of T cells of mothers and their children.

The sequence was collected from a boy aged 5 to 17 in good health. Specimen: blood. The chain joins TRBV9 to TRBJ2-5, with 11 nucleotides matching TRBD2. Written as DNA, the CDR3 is TGTGCCAGCAGCACAGGGACTAGCGGAGGGGAGACCCAGTACTTC. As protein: CASSTGTSGGETQYF.